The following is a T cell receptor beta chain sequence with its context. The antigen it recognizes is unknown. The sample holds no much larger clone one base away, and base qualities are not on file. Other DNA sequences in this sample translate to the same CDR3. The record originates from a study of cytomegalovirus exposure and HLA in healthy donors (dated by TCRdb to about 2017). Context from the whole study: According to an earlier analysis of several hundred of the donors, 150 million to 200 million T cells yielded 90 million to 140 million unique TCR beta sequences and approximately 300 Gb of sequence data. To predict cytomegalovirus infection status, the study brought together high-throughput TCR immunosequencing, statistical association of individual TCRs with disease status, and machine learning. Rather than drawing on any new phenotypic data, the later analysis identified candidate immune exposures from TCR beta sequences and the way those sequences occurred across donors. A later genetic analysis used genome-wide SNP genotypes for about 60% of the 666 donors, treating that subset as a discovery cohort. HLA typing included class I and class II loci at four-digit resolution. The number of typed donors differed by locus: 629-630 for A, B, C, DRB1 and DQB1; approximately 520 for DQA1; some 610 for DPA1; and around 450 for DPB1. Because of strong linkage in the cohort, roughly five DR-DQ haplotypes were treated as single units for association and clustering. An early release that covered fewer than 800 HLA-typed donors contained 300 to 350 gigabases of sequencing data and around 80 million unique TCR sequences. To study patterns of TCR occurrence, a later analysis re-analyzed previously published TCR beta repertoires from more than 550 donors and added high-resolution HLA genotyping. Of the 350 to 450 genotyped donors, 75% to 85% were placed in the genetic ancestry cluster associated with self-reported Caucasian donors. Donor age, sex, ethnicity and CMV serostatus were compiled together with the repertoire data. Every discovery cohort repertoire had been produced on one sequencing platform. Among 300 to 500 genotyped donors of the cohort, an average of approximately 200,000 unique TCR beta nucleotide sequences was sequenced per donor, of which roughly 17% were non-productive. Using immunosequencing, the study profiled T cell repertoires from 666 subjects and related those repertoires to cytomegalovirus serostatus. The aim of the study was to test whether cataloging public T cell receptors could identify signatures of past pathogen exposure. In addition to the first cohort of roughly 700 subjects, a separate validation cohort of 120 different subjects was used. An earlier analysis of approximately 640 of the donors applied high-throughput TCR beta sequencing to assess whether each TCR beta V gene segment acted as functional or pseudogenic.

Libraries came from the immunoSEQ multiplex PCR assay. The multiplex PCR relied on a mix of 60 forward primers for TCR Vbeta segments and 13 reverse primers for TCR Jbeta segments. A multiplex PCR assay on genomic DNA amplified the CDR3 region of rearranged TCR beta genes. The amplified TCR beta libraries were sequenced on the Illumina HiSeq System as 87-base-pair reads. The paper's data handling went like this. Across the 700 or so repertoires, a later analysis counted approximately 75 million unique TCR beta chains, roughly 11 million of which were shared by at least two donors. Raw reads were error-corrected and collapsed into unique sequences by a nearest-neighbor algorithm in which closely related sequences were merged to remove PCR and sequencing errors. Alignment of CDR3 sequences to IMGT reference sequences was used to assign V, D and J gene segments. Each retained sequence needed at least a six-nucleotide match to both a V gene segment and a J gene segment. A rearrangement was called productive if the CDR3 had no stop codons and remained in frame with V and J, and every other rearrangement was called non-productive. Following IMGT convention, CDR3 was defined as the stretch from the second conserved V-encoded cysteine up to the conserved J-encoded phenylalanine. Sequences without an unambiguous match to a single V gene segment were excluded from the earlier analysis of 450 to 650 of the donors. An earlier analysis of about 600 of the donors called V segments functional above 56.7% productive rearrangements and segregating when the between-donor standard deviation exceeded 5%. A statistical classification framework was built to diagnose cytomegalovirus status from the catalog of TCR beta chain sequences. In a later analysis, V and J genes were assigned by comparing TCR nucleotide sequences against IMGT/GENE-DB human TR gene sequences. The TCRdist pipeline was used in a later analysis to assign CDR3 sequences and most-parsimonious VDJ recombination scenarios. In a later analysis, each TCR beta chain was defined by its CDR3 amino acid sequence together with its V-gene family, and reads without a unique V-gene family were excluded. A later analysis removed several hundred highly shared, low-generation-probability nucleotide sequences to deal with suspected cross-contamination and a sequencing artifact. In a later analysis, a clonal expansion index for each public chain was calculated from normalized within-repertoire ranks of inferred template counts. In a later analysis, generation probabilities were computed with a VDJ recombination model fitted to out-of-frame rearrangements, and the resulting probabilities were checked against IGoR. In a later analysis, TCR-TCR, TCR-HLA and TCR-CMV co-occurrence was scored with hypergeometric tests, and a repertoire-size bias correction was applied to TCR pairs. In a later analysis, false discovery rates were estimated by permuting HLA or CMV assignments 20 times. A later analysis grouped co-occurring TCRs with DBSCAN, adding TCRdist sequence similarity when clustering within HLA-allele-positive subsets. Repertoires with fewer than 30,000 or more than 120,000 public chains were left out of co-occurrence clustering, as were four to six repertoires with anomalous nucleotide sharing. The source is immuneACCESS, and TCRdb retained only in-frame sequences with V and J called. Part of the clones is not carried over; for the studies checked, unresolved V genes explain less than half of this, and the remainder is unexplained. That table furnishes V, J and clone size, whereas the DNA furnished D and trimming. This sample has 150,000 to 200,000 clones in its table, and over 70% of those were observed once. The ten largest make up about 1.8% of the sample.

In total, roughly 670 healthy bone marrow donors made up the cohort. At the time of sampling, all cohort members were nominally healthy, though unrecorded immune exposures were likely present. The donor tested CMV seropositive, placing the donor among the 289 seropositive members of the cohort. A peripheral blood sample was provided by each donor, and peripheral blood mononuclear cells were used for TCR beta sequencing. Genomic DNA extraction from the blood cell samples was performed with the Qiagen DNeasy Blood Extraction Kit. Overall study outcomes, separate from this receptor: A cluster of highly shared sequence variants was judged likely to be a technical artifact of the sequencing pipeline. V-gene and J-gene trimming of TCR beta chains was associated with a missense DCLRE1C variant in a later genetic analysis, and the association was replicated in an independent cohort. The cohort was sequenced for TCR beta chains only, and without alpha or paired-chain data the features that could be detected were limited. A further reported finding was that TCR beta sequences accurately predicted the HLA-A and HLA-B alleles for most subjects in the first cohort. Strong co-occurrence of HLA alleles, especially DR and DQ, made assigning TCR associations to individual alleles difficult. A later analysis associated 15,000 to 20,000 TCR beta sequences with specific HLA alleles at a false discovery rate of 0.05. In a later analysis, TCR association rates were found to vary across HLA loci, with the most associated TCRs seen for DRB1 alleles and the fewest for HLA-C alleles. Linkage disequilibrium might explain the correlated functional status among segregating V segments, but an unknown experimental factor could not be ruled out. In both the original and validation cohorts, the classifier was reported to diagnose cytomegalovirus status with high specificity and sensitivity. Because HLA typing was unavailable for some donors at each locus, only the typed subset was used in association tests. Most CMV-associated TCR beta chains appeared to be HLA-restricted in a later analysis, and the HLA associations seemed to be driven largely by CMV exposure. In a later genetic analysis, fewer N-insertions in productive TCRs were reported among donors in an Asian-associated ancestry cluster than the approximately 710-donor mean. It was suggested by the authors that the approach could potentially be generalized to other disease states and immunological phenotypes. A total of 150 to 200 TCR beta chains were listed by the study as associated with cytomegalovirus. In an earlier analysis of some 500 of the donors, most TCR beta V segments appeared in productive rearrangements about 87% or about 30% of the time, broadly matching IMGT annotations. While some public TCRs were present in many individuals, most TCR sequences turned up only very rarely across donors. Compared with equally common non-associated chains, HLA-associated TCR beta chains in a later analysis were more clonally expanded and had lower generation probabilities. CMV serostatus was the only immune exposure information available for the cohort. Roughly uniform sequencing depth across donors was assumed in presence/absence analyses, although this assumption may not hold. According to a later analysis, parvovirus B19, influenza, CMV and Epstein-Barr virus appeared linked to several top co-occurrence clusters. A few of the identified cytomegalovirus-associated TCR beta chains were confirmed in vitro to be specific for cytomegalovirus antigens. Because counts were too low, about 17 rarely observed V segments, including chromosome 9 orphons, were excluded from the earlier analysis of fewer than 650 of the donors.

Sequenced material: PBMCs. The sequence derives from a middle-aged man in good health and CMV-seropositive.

The sequence in DNA is TGCGCCAGCAGCTTGGGGGGAGTGGCGGGAGGGTCCTACGAGCAGTACTTC. The translation is CASSLGGVAGGSYEQYF. The V gene is TRBV5-1 and the J gene is TRBJ2-7; 9 nucleotides in the junction match TRBD2. Here V drops 0 bases and J drops 1 base, and the junction holds 8 bases not matched to any gene. The CDR3 sequence holds 17 residues, the cysteine and phenylalanine included. This entry keeps only the CDR3 DNA: 51 bases, framed from base 1. The CDR1 and CDR2 encoded by the germline V gene are SGHRS and YFSETQ.